Listed below are T cell receptor beta chains from one sample, sequenced in a study of T-cell memory formation after mild COVID-19. Each CDR3 protein is one row after TCRdb ran MiXCR on the 5' RACE reads. The data contain 360,000 or so distinct CDR3 sequences, 25% to 30% of them singletons. Material for sequencing was PBMCs or a T cell subset sorted from them (not recorded which). Receptor source: an adult woman who had mild COVID-19 (a few samples of this study predate the infection). Cell type and time point are not known. Each CDR3 is given with its conserved first and last residue. D genes are given only for firm matches. Rows may omit the clone size; those that give it use once, few, many or a size class.

clone_size | j_call | v_call | cdr3_length | d_call | cdr3_nt | cdr3_aa
. | TRBJ2-1 | TRBV18 | 15 | . | TGTGCCAGCTCACTCGTACGGTACAGAAACAATGAGCAGTTCTTC | CASSLVRYRNNEQFF
few | TRBJ2-7 | TRBV19 | 14 | . | TGTGCCAGTAGTTGGGGGGTTCGTGCCTACGAGCAGTACTTC | CASSWGVRAYEQYF
. | TRBJ2-5 | TRBV4-2 | 15 | . | TGTGCCAGCAGCCAAGGAAGGCAGGGGAGGGAGACCCAGTACTTC | CASSQGRQGRETQYF
once | TRBJ2-2 | TRBV5-1 | 14 | . | TGCGCCAGCAGCTCCGGGATCAACACCGGGGAGCTGTTTTTT | CASSSGINTGELFF
. | TRBJ2-5 | TRBV11-1 | 13 | . | TGTGCCAGCAGCTTACAGCTGGTGGAGACCCAGTACTTC | CASSLQLVETQYF
few | TRBJ1-4 | TRBV9 | 19 | . | TGTGCCAGCAGCGCATCCGCGGGACCCAGACTTGGTTTTAATGAAAAACTGTTTTTT | CASSASAGPRLGFNEKLFF
. | TRBJ2-1 | TRBV9 | 15 | . | TGTGCCAGCAGCGTAGCATGGACAGATTACAATGAGCAGTTCTTC | CASSVAWTDYNEQFF
many | TRBJ1-5 | TRBV12-3/TRBV12-4 | 12 | . | TGTGCCAGCAGTTTGGACGGCCAGCCCCAGCATTTT | CASSLDGQPQHF
. | TRBJ1-6 | TRBV9 | 15 | . | TGTGCCAGCAGCCCACGGACCCGCCTCAATTCACCCCTCCACTTT | CASSPRTRLNSPLHF
. | TRBJ1-2 | TRBV7-9 | 18 | . | TGTGCCAGCAGCCCCGATAACGGTAGTCCCCGGGACCTACATGGCTACACCTTC | CASSPDNGSPRDLHGYTF
once | TRBJ1-1 | TRBV24-1 | 12 | TRBD1 | TGTGCCACCAGTGCCCCAGGGGGGATAGCTTTCTTT | CATSAPGGIAFF
. | TRBJ2-1 | TRBV20-1 | 16 | TRBD2 | TGCAGTGCTATACACCTAGTAGCGGGAGTCTACAATGAGCAGTTCTTC | CSAIHLVAGVYNEQFF
. | TRBJ1-6 | TRBV4-2 | 13 | . | TGTGCCAGCAGCCAAGTACAGAATTCACCCCTCCACTTT | CASSQVQNSPLHF
. | TRBJ1-2 | TRBV5-1 | 13 | . | TGCGCCAGCAGCTTGGGGGGGCTTGATGGCTACACCTTC | CASSLGGLDGYTF
many | TRBJ2-5 | TRBV7-2 | 16 | . | TGTGCCAGCAGCTTAGCCGAGCTAGCCGGCCAAGAGACCCAGTACTTC | CASSLAELAGQETQYF
. | TRBJ2-1 | TRBV6-2/TRBV6-3 | 16 | TRBD2 | TGTGCCACCCTACCGGGACTAGCGGGAGAGTACAATGAGCAGTTCTTC | CATLPGLAGEYNEQFF
few | TRBJ1-5 | TRBV12-3/TRBV12-4 | 15 | . | TGTGCCAGCAGCCCCTCGGGTTACAGCAATCAGCCCCAGCATTTT | CASSPSGYSNQPQHF
few | TRBJ1-2 | TRBV7-6 | 15 | TRBD1 | TGTGCCAGCAGCTTAGTTGGTACAGGGGGATATGGCTACACCTTC | CASSLVGTGGYGYTF
. | TRBJ1-5 | TRBV12-3/TRBV12-4 | 16 | . | TGTGCCAGCAGTTTAAGGCGCGGGAATAACACTCAGCCCCAGCATTTT | CASSLRRGNNTQPQHF
. | TRBJ2-1 | TRBV24-1 | 12 | . | TGTGCCACCAGTGTAGGGACGTCTATCCGGTTCTTC | CATSVGTSIRFF
. | TRBJ2-7 | TRBV15 | 15 | TRBD1 | TGTGCCACCAGCGAACGCAGGGGGCCCAGGGACGAGCAGTACTTC | CATSERRGPRDEQYF
few | TRBJ2-3 | TRBV12-3/TRBV12-4 | 12 | TRBD1 | TGTGCCAGCAGGATCGACAGGGTGAAGCAGTATTTT | CASRIDRVKQYF
. | TRBJ2-7 | TRBV5-6 | 13 | TRBD1 | TGTGCCAGCAGCTTCCCCGACAGGGGAGAGCAGTACTTC | CASSFPDRGEQYF
few | TRBJ2-2 | TRBV6-5 | 16 | TRBD1 | TGTGCCAGCAGGGTGGATATAGGGGGCAGTACCGGGGAGCTGTTTTTT | CASRVDIGGSTGELFF
few | TRBJ1-5 | TRBV24-1 | 15 | . | TGTGCCACCAGTGAGGTCGGGGGGGCCGGGCAGCCCCAGCATTTT | CATSEVGGAGQPQHF
few | TRBJ2-1 | TRBV29-1 | 16 | . | TGCAGCGTTGAAGAGGATGGTAGCGGAGTCTACAATGAGCAGTTCTTC | CSVEEDGSGVYNEQFF
. | TRBJ2-7 | TRBV3-2 | 16 | . | TGTGCCAGCAGCCAAGAGTGGCGGGGGGTCTCCTACGAGCAGTACTTC | CASSQEWRGVSYEQYF